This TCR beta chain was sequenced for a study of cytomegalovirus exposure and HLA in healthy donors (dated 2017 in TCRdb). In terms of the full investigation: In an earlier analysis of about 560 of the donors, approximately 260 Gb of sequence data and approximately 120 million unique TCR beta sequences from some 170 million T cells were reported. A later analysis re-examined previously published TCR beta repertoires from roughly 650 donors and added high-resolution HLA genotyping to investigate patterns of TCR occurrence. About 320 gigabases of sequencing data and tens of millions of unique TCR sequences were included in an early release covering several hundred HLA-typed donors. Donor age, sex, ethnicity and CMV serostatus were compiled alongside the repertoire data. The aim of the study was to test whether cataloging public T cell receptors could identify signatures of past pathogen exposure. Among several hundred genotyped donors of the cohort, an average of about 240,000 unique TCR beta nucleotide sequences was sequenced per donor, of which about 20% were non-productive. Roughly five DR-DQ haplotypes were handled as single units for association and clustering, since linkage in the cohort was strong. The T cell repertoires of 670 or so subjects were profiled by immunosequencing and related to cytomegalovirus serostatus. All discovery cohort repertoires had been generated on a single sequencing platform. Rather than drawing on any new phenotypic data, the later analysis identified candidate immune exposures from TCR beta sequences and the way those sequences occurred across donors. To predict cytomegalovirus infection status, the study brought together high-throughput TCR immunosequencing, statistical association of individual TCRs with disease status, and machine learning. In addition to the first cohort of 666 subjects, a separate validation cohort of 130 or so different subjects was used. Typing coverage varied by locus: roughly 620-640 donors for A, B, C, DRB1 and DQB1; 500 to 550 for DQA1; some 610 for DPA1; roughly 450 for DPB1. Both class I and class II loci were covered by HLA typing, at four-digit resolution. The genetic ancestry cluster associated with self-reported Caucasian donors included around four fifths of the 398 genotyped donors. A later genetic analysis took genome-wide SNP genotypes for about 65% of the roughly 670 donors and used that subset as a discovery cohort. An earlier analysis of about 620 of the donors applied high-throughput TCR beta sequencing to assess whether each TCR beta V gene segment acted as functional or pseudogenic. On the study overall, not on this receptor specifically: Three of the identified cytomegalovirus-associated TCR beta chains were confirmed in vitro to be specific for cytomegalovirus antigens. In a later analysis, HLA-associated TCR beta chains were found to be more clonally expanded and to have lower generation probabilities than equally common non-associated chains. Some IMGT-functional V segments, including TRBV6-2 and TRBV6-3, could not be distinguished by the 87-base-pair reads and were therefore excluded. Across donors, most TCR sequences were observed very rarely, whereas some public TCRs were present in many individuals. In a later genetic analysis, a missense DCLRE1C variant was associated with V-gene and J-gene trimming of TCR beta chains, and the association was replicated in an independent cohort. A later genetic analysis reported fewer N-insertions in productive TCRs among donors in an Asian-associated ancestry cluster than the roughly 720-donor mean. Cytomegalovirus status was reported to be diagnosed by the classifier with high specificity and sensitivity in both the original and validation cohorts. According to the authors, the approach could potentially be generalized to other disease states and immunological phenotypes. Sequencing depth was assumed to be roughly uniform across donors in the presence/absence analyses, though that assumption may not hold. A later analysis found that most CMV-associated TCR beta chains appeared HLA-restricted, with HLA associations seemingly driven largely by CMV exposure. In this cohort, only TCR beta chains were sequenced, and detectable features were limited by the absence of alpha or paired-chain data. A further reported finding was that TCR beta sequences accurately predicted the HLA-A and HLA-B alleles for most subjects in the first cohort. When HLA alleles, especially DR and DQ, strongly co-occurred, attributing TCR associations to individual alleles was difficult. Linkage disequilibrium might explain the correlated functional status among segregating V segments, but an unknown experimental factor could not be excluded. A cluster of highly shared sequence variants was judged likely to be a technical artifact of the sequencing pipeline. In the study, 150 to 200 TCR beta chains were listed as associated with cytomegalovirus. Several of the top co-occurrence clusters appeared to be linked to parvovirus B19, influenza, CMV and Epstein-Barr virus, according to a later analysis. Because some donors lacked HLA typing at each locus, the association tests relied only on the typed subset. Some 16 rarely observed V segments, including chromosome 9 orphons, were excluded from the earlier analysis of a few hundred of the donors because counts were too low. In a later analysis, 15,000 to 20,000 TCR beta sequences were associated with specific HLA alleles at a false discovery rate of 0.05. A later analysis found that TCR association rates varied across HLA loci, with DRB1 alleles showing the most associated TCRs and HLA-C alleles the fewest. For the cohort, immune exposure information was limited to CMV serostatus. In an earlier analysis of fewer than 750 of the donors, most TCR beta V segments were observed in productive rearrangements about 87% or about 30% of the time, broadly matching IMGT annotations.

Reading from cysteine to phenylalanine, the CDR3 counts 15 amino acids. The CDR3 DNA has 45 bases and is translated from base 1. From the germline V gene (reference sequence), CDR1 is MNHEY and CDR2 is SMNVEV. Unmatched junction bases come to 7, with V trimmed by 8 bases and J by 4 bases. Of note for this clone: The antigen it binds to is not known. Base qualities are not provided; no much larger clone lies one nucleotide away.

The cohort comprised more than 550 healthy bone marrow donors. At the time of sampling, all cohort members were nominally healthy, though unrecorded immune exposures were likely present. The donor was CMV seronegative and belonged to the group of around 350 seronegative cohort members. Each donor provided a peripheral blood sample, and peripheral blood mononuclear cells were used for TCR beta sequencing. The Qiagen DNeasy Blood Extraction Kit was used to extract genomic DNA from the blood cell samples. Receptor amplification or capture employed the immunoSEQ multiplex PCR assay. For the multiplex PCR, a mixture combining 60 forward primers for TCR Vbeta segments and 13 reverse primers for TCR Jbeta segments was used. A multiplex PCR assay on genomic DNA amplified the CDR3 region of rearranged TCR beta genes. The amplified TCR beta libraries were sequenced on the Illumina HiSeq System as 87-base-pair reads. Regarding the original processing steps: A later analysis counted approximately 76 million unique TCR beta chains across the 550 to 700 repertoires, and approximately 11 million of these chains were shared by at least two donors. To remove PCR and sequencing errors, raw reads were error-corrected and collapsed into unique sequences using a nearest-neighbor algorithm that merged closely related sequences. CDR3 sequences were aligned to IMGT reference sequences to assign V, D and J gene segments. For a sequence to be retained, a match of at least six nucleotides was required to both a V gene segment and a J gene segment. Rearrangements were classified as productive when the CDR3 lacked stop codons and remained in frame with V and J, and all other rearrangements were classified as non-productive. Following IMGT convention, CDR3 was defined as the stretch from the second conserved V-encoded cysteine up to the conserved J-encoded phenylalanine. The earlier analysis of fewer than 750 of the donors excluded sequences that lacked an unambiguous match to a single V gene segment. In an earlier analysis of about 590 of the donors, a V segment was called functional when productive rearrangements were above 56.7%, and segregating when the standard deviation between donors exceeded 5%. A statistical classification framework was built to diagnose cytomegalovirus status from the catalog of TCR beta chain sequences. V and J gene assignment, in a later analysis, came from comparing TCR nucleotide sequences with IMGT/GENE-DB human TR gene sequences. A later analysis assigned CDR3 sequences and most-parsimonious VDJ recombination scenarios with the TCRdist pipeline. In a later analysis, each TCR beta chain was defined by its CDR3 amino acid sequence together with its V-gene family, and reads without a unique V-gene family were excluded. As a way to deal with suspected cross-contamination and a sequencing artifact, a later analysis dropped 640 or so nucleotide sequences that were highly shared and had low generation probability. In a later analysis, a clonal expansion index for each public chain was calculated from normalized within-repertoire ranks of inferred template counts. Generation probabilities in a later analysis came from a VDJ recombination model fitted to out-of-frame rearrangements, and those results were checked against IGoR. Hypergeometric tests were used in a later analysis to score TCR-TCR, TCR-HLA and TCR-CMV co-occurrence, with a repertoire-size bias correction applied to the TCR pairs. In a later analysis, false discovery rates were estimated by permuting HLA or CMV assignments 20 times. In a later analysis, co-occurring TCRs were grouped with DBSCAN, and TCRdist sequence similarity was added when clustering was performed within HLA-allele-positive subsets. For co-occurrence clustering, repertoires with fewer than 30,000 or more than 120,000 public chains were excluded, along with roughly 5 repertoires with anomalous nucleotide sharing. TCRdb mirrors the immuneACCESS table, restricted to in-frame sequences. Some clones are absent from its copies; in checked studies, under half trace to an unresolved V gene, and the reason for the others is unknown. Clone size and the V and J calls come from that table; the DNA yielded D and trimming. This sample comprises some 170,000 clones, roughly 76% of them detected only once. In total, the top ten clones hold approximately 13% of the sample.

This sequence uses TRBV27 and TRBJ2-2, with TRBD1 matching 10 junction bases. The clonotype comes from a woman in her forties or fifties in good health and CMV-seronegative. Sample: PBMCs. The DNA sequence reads TGTGCCAGCGGACGGAGACAGGGGGCCACCGGGGAGCTGTTTTTT. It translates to CASGRRQGATGELFF.